Below are 8 T cell receptor beta chains sequenced from a single sample in a study of human T cells and chemical hapten exposure (dated by TCRdb to 2020 to 2022). The method was RACE. The instrument was a NextSeq 500. TCRdb cleaned the public reads at Q25 with fastp, built clones with MiXCR and kept in-frame beta chains. Identical CDR3 proteins give one entry, which carries the most common genes and DNA. The sample data list tens of thousands of distinct CDR3 sequences, and over 6.5% of these were observed just once. In total, the top ten clones hold roughly 3% of the sample. The sample's time point label, in plain terms: patch test 2, 6 weeks after DPC sensitization. The label giving this sample's treatment or condition can be read as: therapeutic diphenylcyclopropenone sensitization with weekly scalp DPC. The sample consisted of whole blood, taken in connection with sensitization to the hapten diphenylcyclopropenone (DPC). The receptors originated from a woman in her forties or fifties with alopecia areata. Some clones in this sample may be carry-over from other donors' samples.

This clonotype was detected only a few times. The chain is built from TRBV20-1 and TRBJ2-1; D may match TRBD1 or TRBD2 (6 bases each). V was trimmed by 5 bases and J by 11 bases, leaving 13 bases between them. The CDR3 runs to 11 residues. Germline V gene sequence: CDR1 DFQATT, CDR2 SNEGSKA (reference sequence). CDR3 residues: CSALGGEKQFF. As DNA, the CDR3 is TGCAGTGCTCTGGGGGGCGAGAAGCAGTTCTTC.

Remarks on this clonotype: A single base separates this from a much larger clone, so it may be a read error. The CDR3 does not close with the conserved phenylalanine or tryptophan, likely indicating a read error. CDR3 sequence (DNA): TGTGCCAGCAGCCAGCCCCGAAGAACAGGGGGAGGAAACACCATATATTAT. Amino acids: CASSQPRRTGGGNTIYY. This rearrangement joins TRBV3-1 to TRBJ1-3, with TRBD1 matching 8 bases. CDR1 is LGHDT and CDR2 is YNNKEL in the germline V gene (reference sequence). Germline trimming cut 3 bases from V and 4 bases from J; bases unmatched to any gene: 11. This CDR3 region has 17 residues.

The chain is built from TRBV28 and TRBJ1-2; 8 bases are shared with TRBD1. This CDR3 spans 14 amino acids. With V trimmed by 0 bases and J by 8 bases, 5 bases remained unmatched. CDR1 and CDR2 from the germline V gene are MDHEN and SYDVKM. The CDR3 loop is CASSLWDREEGYTF. Here the CDR3 DNA reads TGTGCCAGCAGTTTATGGGACAGGGAGGAGGGCTACACCTTC.

DNA for the CDR3: TGCAGTGCTAGATACGGGGCCCCTAGCAATCAGCCCCAGCATTTT. This sequence encodes CSARYGAPSNQPQHF. The genes are TRBV20-1 and TRBJ1-5; D might be TRBD1 (5 bases). V was trimmed by 2 bases and J by 0 bases, leaving 11 bases between them. CDR3 length: 15 amino acids. Germline V gene data show CDR1 as DFQATT and CDR2 as SNEGSKA (reference sequence).

Ten or more counts support this clonotype. The rearrangement links TRBV2 to TRBJ1-4; D gene ambiguous. Trimming removed 5 bases from V and 8 bases from J, with 15 bases in between. Per germline, CDR1 SNHLY and CDR2 FYNNEI. The CDR3 is 14 residues long. CDR3 nucleotides: TGTGCCAGCAGTAAACGTGGATCGGGGGAAAAACTGTTTTTT. It codes for CASSKRGSGEKLFF.

This clonotype turned up a few times. The rearrangement links TRBV27 to TRBJ1-1; D perhaps matches TRBD1 (5 bases). The CDR3 length is 14 residues. V shed 2 bases and J shed 4 bases, with 11 bases lying between them. Germline CDR1 MNHEY, CDR2 SMNVEV (reference sequence). The DNA of the CDR3 is TGTGCCAGCAGTTTAGTGGGGGGATTCACTGAAGCTTTCTTT. Translated: CASSLVGGFTEAFF.

This clonotype was detected ten times or more. The rearrangement uses TRBV29-1 and TRBJ1-3; D unresolved. This CDR3 has 14 amino acids. CDR1 and CDR2 (germline): SQVTM, ANQGSEA. Trimming shortened V by 7 bases and J by 0 bases, and 13 bases separated the two germline ends. CDR3 amino acids: CSARQGGSGNTIYF. Written as DNA, the CDR3 is TGCAGCGCCAGGCAAGGCGGCTCTGGAAACACCATATATTTT.

This clonotype was seen a few times. The chain joins TRBV3-1 to TRBJ1-2, with D unresolved. The CDR3 has 14 amino acids. Trimming pared 4 bases from V and 0 bases from J, leaving 9 bases between. Looked up from germline, CDR1 is LGHDT and CDR2 is YNNKEL (reference sequence). CDR3 nucleotides: TGTGCCAGCAGCCTCGTTGGAGCTAACTATGGCTACACCTTC. It yields the protein CASSLVGANYGYTF.